The present entry profiles one T cell receptor (beta chain) with its context. The target antigen is unknown. By flow cytometry, patients selected for sequencing had shown an expansion of CD8+CD57+ cells. There was no therapy given to any patient before the blood sampling took place. Genomic DNA templated the TCR beta VDJ and CDR3 profiling. Each CDR3 protein is one row after TCRdb ran MiXCR on the reads. The sample yields 150,000 to 200,000 distinct CDR3 sequences, roughly 43% seen once. The record originates from a study of CD8+CD57+ T cells in acquired aplastic anemia. Study details: Average DNA yield from sorted CD4+ and CD8+ cells was 3.2 ug.

General observations from the study: Patients versus controls showed no significant CD8+ Simpson's diversity difference.

Germline V gene sequence: CDR1 DFQATT, CDR2 SNEGSKA (reference sequence). Unmatched junction bases numbered 2, after V lost 6 bases and J lost 0 bases. The CDR3 is 14 residues long. The sequence derives from a human donor with aplastic anemia. The chain is built from TRBV20-1 and TRBJ2-3, with TRBD2 matching 11 bases. Sequenced input: sorted CD4+, CD8+, or CD8+CD57+ T cells (not recorded which) from PBMCs. CDR3 protein: CSARTSGSTDTQYF. The CDR3 DNA reads as TGCAGTGCGCGGACTAGCGGGAGCACAGATACGCAGTATTTT.